The rows below give T cell receptor beta chains drawn from one sample of a study of blood T cell repertoires in COVID-19. Assay: immunoSEQ multiplex PCR; the TCRdb copy retains only in-frame clones and omits some. The sample holds about 130,000 clones; roughly 88% are singletons and the top ten take approximately 1.1%. Sequencing was performed on peripheral blood. Every receptor here comes from a woman older than 75 with acute or convalescent COVID-19. Both conserved end residues are part of each CDR3.

>TRBV4-1
CASSQGGPLHF
>TRBV28
CASSLGGLRSYGYTF
>TRBV7-2
CASIRTGFSGNTIYF
>TRBV7-3
CASSPGLAGVEEQYF
>TRBV18
CASSPASGRLRDNNEQFF
>TRBV10-3
CAISLQEDTQYF
>TRBV27
CASSLNRGGGNEKLFF
>TRBV9
CASSKDSSGNTIYF
>TRBV5-4
CASSLRLATDTQYF
>TRBV6-5
CASSRAPGSEAFF
>TRBV5-1
CASSLDWDRRGYGYTF
>TRBV7-2
CASSLDYLNTGELFF
>TRBV5-1
CASSLAQKEKLFF
>TRBV19
CASSIGAGGRGTQYF
>TRBV18
CASSPRTGMNTEAFF
>TRBV9
CASSVVGATEAFF
>TRBV5-4
CASSSDRSSYNEQFF
>TRBV19
CASSLESSNTYNEQFF
>TRBV19
CASSIPGSGSGGYTF
>TRBV11-2
CASSSRSYNSPLHF
>TRBV18
CASSRDRFSNQPQHF
>TRBV6-5
CASSRDRVSYEQYF
>TRBV2
CASRSISTNEKLFF
>TRBV5-6
CASSLLTSGAPDTQYF
>TRBV11-3
CASSSGLAGGNTGELFF
>TRBV27
CASSSRRGPILNNEQFF
>TRBV18
CASSHRADNQPQHF
>TRBV5-5
CASSHPGTGPETQYF
>TRBV27
CASRGGSPNEKLFF
>TRBV19
CASSNTDTEAFF
>TRBV3-1/TRBV3-2
CASSPGQGGSYGYTF
>TRBV27
CASSRQKAFQPQHF
>TRBV7-2
CASSEAWTQYF
>TRBV4-2
CASSQSPQGYEQYF
>TRBV7-2
CASSSNYPRGTEAFF
>TRBV5-1
CASSLSFAGAYEQYF
>TRBV7-2
CASGQRGGGNYNEQFF